These 9 T cell receptor beta chains were sequenced from one sample in a study of blood T cell repertoires in COVID-19. Clones were read by immunoSEQ multiplex PCR, and TCRdb kept only the in-frame ones, dropping some. The table has 35,000 to 40,000 clones, 87% seen once. The sample was peripheral blood. These receptors were taken from a human donor in a cohort sampled during active COVID-19.

V gene TRBV7-3 combines with J gene TRBJ2-1; 7 bases fit TRBD2. Germline-derived CDR1 and CDR2 are SGHTA and FQGTGA. V lost 2 bases and J lost 9; bases outside the gene matches: 4. This CDR3 contains 13 residues. The CDR3 nucleotides are TGTGCCAGCAGCTTAGAAGCGGGACTTGAGCAGTTCTTC. Encoded protein: CASSLEAGLEQFF.

This clone was detected only a few times. The V and J genes are TRBV7-6 and TRBJ1-5, with D hard to call. Per the germline V gene, CDR1 is SGHVS and CDR2 is FNYEAQ. This CDR3 region has 12 residues. The V gene lost 1 base and the J gene lost 15 bases, with 13 bases spanning the gap. The chain's CDR3 is CASSLGESHRHF. CDR3 in DNA: TGTGCCAGCAGCTTAGGTGAGAGCCACAGGCATTTT. Variable domain in full (rest from reference TRBV7-6 and TRBJ1-5): GAGVSQSPRYKVTKRGQDVALRCDPISGHVSLYWYRQALGQGPEFLTYFNYEAQQDKSGLPNDRFSAERPEGSISTLTIQRTEQRDSAMYRCASSLGESHRHFGDGTRLSIL.

This chain connects TRBV2 to TRBJ2-2; the match to TRBD2 covers 8 bases. The V segment lost 6 bases and the J segment 3 bases; nucleotides outside the gene matches: 6. Germline V lookup: CDR1 SNHLY, CDR2 FYNNEI. CDR3 length: 15 residues. CDR3 sequence reads: CASRTGTSYTGELFF. For the CDR3, the DNA is TGTGCCAGCAGAACTGGGACTAGTTACACCGGGGAGCTGTTTTTT.

The chain combines TRBV4-3 with TRBJ2-1, with TRBD2 matching 7 bases. The CDR3 loop spans 17 amino acids. Germline V CDR1 and CDR2: LGHNA, YSLEER. Unmatched junction bases numbered 7, after V lost 0 bases and J lost 2 bases. In nucleotides, the CDR3 is TGCGCCAGCAGCCAAGATCGGCTAGCGGTTACCTACAATGAGCAGTTCTTC. This sequence encodes CASSQDRLAVTYNEQFF.

This clone has more than one count but fewer than ten. Other DNA sequences in this specimen translate into the identical CDR3. V and J are TRBV5-1 and TRBJ2-3; 8 bases fit TRBD1. The length of the CDR3 is 15 residues. V lost 1 base and J lost 4; bases outside the gene matches: 5. CDR1 is SGHRS, CDR2 YFSETQ, per germline. CDR3 DNA: TGCGCCAGCAGCTTGTCAGGGGGCGCCGCAGATACGCAGTATTTT. Its translation: CASSLSGGAADTQYF.

This clone appeared once. CDR3 in DNA: TGCAGTGCTACTGAGGGGAGGGGATACTACACCTTC. Translating gives CSATEGRGYYTF. V gene TRBV20-1 combines with J gene TRBJ1-2, with D perhaps matching TRBD1 (5 bases). Germline lookup yields CDR1 DFQATT and CDR2 SNEGSKA (reference sequence). Trimming took off 4 bases at V and 10 bases at J, with 16 bases between the two ends. The CDR3 is 12 amino acids.

The V call is TRBV24-1, the J call TRBJ2-3; the D gene is possibly TRBD1 (5 bases). CDR1 is KGHDR, CDR2 SFDVKD, per germline. Between the trimmed V and J ends, which lost 0 bases and 10 bases, there was a span of 10 bases. CDR3 length equals 13 residues. CDR3 nucleotide sequence: TGTGCCACCAGTGATTTGGGTGGCAGGGCGCAGTATTTT. Translated: CATSDLGGRAQYF.

In nucleotides, the CDR3 is TGTGCCAGCAGCGCCCGCAGGGGGCGTCTTGGGGAGACCCAGTACTTC. Its translation is CASSARRGRLGETQYF. The gene calls are TRBV7-2 and TRBJ2-5; 8 bases match TRBD1. The CDR3 loop spans 16 amino acids. Trimming removed 5 bases from V and 5 bases from J; junction bases left unmatched: 13. CDR1 and CDR2 from the germline V gene are SGHTA and FQGNSA.

The rearrangement links TRBV7-2 to TRBJ2-7; 9 nucleotides line up with TRBD1. This CDR3 comprises 14 residues. Looked up from germline, CDR1 is SGHTA and CDR2 is FQGNSA. Losses at the gene ends were 5 bases for V and 3 bases for J; bases not matched to a gene: 5. Here the CDR3 reads CASSLGTGSYEQYF. The CDR3 DNA sequence: TGTGCCAGCAGCCTCGGGACAGGGAGCTACGAGCAGTACTTC.